This T cell receptor beta chain is from a study of blood T cell repertoires in COVID-19. In the authors' methods: Amplification with reference gene primers provided the estimates of nucleated cell counts. Data came from immunoSEQ multiplex PCR; TCRdb stores just in-frame clones and leaves some out. The V and J calls and clone size come from that table; D and trimming were worked out from the DNA. This table holds 100,000 or so clones, approximately 87% found once. The material sequenced was peripheral blood. The TCR was taken from a woman aged 30 to 39 with acute or convalescent COVID-19.

The CDR3 spells CASSNRQGSTGELFF. As DNA, the CDR3 is TGTGCCAGCAGCAACCGACAGGGATCGACCGGGGAGCTGTTTTTT. The chain uses TRBV7-9 and TRBJ2-2, with 7 bases identical to TRBD1. Per germline, CDR1 SEHNR and CDR2 FQNEAQ (reference sequence). This CDR3 is 15 amino acids long. The junction had 8 bases not matched to a gene; V was cut back by 5 bases and J by 5 bases. Variable domain in full (rest from reference TRBV7-9 and TRBJ2-2): DTGVSQNPRHKITKRGQNVTFRCDPISEHNRLYWYRQTLGQGPEFLTYFQNEAQLEKSRLLSDRFSAERPKGSFSTLEIQRTEQGDSAMYLCASSNRQGSTGELFFGEGSRLTVL.